The entry below describes one T cell receptor (beta chain). Its antigen is not identified. Every patient had mismatch repair deficiency by PCR or immunohistochemistry. TCR sequencing covered three patients who responded to pembrolizumab. This entry comes from a study of PD-1 blockade in mismatch repair-deficient tumors. Study-wide context: Patients had more than ten mismatch repair-deficient cancer types, all previously treated and progressing. Study-level points and caveats: Rapid post-treatment expansion, then contraction, generally preceding radiologic response, marked tumor-resident clones.

Sequencing used immunoSEQ multiplex PCR; TCRdb keeps in-frame clones, though not all of them. The profile shows roughly 130,000 clones, around nine tenths of them singletons. The TCR comes from an adult with mismatch repair-deficient cancer. The sample in question was peripheral blood, obtained approximately 69 weeks after starting pembrolizumab.

DNA for the CDR3: TGTGCCAGCAGTTTCGACAGGGTCGGGGATACGCAGTATTTT. Its translation: CASSFDRVGDTQYF. The chain carries TRBV6-5 and TRBJ2-3, with TRBD1 matching 7 bases. The CDR3 covers 14 residues. The junction had 7 bases not matched to a gene; V was cut back by 4 bases and J by 6 bases. Looked up from germline, CDR1 is MNHEY and CDR2 is SVGAGI.